These T cell receptor beta chains were read from a single sample in a study of shared clonotypes between healthy human individuals. The data were produced by immunoSEQ multiplex PCR, yet TCRdb's version contains in-frame clones alone and is incomplete. Altogether millions of clones are present, 90% to 95% being singletons, with the ten largest covering 0.13%. Material: naive CD4+ T cells sorted from blood. The receptors were gathered from a man aged 18 to 30 in good health. Each CDR3 is given with its conserved first and last residue. A D gene is named only where the DNA matches it firmly. Clone size is shown for a subset of rows, as once, few, many or a class of expanded clone.

CDR3aa	d_gene	abundance	v_gene
CASSSPGRSSYEQYF	.	.	TRBV28
CASSTGASSYEQYF	TRBD1	.	TRBV6-6
CASSPDQGQYGYTF	.	.	TRBV18
CASSYDRGPYEQYF	TRBD1	.	TRBV6-5
CASSTATGDYGYTF	TRBD1	.	TRBV6-5
CASSPSPAMVATNEKLFF	.	.	TRBV4-1
CASSVSGTRREQYF	.	.	TRBV19
CASSYSYASGGTQYF	.	.	TRBV6-5
CTSSQGHGPSSYNEQFF	.	.	TRBV1
CASSPAIGELFF	.	.	TRBV5-4
CASRRAGGREQFF	TRBD2	.	TRBV14
CASSIVGRTGTGQETQYF	TRBD1	.	TRBV19
CASRQGPSYEQYF	TRBD1	.	TRBV2
CASSLEPGRETQYF	.	.	TRBV11-2
CASSHLVAGGKETQYF	TRBD2	.	TRBV14
CASSPMRGQGLGYTF	TRBD1	.	TRBV9
CASSLQTSGRGADTQYF	TRBD2	.	TRBV7-2
CASRPRRAATGGLSEQYF	TRBD1	.	TRBV10-1
CAWDMTSLLYNEQFF	TRBD2	once	TRBV30
CASSLRDNSGNTIYF	.	.	TRBV5-8
CASSVADREWYEQYF	TRBD1	.	TRBV9
CASSTRGSGVGPNYGYTF	.	.	TRBV9
CASSLDHVGYEQYF	.	.	TRBV11-2
CASSPWTGGGYRGYTF	TRBD1	once	TRBV18
CASSEQGTGELFF	.	.	TRBV6-4
CASSLYWGAETQYF	.	.	TRBV27
CASSQDLPTGANVLTF	.	.	TRBV4-2
CASSLQLAGANEQFF	TRBD2	.	TRBV7-2
CASSRADPFDEQFF	.	.	TRBV5-1
CASSLEGASSYEQYF	.	.	TRBV7-2
CASRTGGHYEQYF	.	.	TRBV6-5
CASSAQREGYEQYF	TRBD2	.	TRBV19
CASSESNRFGQHETQETQYF	.	.	TRBV10-1
CASSQDRPGQGFSQPQHF	TRBD1	.	TRBV4-1
CASSLPNTGELFF	.	.	TRBV5-4
CASSTNGLAGDEQYF	TRBD2	.	TRBV7-9
CASSDRDGNSGANVLTF	.	.	TRBV9
CASSPGQGAGQPQHF	TRBD1	.	TRBV18
CASSLGALASGRAEEQFF	TRBD2	.	TRBV11-3
CASSPARGGDYNEQFF	.	.	TRBV18